The 12 T cell receptor beta chains listed next were all sequenced from one sample in a study of patients and donors after allogeneic stem cell transplantation. From the RT-PCR reads, TCRdb called clonotypes with MiXCR, one entry per CDR3 protein. The sample yields some 960,000 distinct CDR3 sequences, about a sixth seen once. Source material: blood, either unsorted or a sorted T cell fraction (not recorded which). All receptors derive from a human donor who was either an allogeneic HSCT recipient or a stem cell or donor lymphocyte infusion donor (not recorded which). It is not recorded whose cells these are; they may come from a transplant donor.

The gene calls are TRBV24-1 and TRBJ2-1; D perhaps matches TRBD2 (7 bases). Trimming shortened V by 0 bases and J by 5 bases, and 13 bases separated the two germline ends. The CDR3 has 16 residues. The germline V gene has CDR1 KGHDR and CDR2 SFDVKD. CDR3 amino acids: CATSDLRGGGDNEQFF. Here the CDR3 DNA reads TGTGCCACCAGTGATTTGCGAGGGGGGGGTGACAATGAGCAGTTCTTC.

The chain joins TRBV28 to TRBJ2-6, with a tentative D call TRBD1 (6 bases). The V and J ends lost 8 bases and 2 bases respectively, with 25 bases between them. The CDR3 runs 19 residues. Germline CDR1 and CDR2: MDHEN and SYDVKM. The CDR3 nucleotides read TGTGCCAGCCAAGGGCAGGGGAATAGTGGTGGAACTGGGGCCAACGTCCTGACTTTC. Translating it yields CASQGQGNSGGTGANVLTF.

This rearrangement joins TRBV20-1 to TRBJ2-3; D is unclear. Trimming cost V 4 bases and J 2 bases, with 16 bases left between them. CDR1 and CDR2 from the germline V gene are DFQATT and SNEGSKA (reference sequence). The CDR3 totals 15 residues. Written as DNA, the CDR3 is TGCAGTGCTATGTCCGGCACTCTCGCCACAGATACGCAGTATTTT. It yields the protein CSAMSGTLATDTQYF.

The chain uses TRBV3-1 and TRBJ2-7, with 9 bases fitting TRBD2. This CDR3 is built from 16 residues. The ends lost 1 base at V and 2 bases at J; junction bases unmatched: 6. Germline V lookup: CDR1 LGHDT, CDR2 YNNKEL (reference sequence). The CDR3 sequence: CASSQVGGGAAYEQYF. DNA for the CDR3: TGTGCCAGCAGCCAAGTTGGCGGGGGGGCAGCCTACGAGCAGTACTTC.

This clonotype was found a few times. The rearrangement joins TRBV20-1 to TRBJ2-7; 8 positions agree with TRBD1. From germline, CDR1 is DFQATT and CDR2 SNEGSKA (reference sequence). Trimming cost V 2 bases and J 4 bases; bases outside gene matches: 10. This CDR3 region has 15 residues. CDR3 coding DNA: TGCAGTGCTAGATCCAGACAGGGGCTTTCTTACGAGCAGTACTTC. It yields the protein CSARSRQGLSYEQYF.

The chain recombines TRBV7-9 with TRBJ1-1; D unresolved. CDR3 length equals 15 residues. V was cut by 5 bases and J by 6 bases, with 19 bases left in between. The germline CDR1 and CDR2 sequences are SEHNR and FQNEAQ (reference sequence). This CDR3 reads CASSTRPGPYPEAFF. DNA of the CDR3: TGTGCCAGCAGCACGAGACCCGGGCCATACCCTGAAGCTTTCTTT.

The chain has TRBV7-8 and TRBJ2-7, with TRBD2 identical over 11 bases. The CDR3 contains 16 residues. With V trimmed by 5 bases and J by 4 bases, 10 bases remained unmatched. Per the germline V gene, CDR1 is SGHVS and CDR2 is FQNEAQ. CDR3 nucleotides: TGTGCCAGCAGCCCAGGGGGACTAGCGGAACCGTACGAGCAGTACTTC. Translated: CASSPGGLAEPYEQYF.

The gene calls are TRBV20-1 and TRBJ1-1; D unresolved. CDR1 DFQATT and CDR2 SNEGSKA come from the germline V gene (reference sequence). V was clipped by 0 bases and J by 7 bases, with 27 bases between them. The length of the CDR3 is 18 residues. CDR3 residues: CSARDFSGSPFPDDEAFF. CDR3 sequence (DNA): TGCAGTGCTAGAGATTTTTCCGGGTCTCCATTTCCCGACGATGAAGCTTTCTTT.

This clonotype has only a few counts. V and J are TRBV10-3 and TRBJ2-5; D is unresolved. The V end lost 6 bases, the J end lost 4 bases, and 18 bases lay between the germline ends. In germline, CDR1 is ENHRY, CDR2 SYGVKD. The CDR3 extends over 15 amino acids. The CDR3 region has the DNA TGTGCCATCAGGCCGGGCCCTCCTGCAGGAGAGACCCAGTACTTC. Protein product: CAIRPGPPAGETQYF.

The chain recombines TRBV4-1 with TRBJ2-5, with TRBD1 as a possible D gene (5 bases). Trimming removed 0 bases at V and 5 bases at J, with 13 bases between. CDR3 length: 15 residues. Germline CDR1 MGHRA, CDR2 YSYEKL. The CDR3 region has the DNA TGCGCCAGCAGCCAAGACCAAGGGGTAGGGGAGACCCAGTACTTC. As protein: CASSQDQGVGETQYF.

The chain employs TRBV7-2 and TRBJ2-1, with 7 bases that match TRBD2. V shed 1 base and J 10 bases; nucleotides not matched to a gene: 7. Germline CDR1 and CDR2: SGHTA and FQGNSA. This CDR3 contains 14 residues. The chain's CDR3 is CASSLGAGDGEQFF. In DNA, the CDR3 is TGTGCCAGCAGCTTAGGGGCGGGGGATGGGGAGCAGTTCTTC.

The chain recombines TRBV12-5 with TRBJ2-2; 9 bases line up with TRBD2. V shed 3 bases and J 2 bases; nucleotides not matched to a gene: 7. Per the germline V gene, CDR1 is LGHNT and CDR2 is FRNRAP. The CDR3 is 17 amino acids. The CDR3 nucleotides are TGTGCTAGTGGTTTTTTAGCGGGGGCTCGAAACACCGGGGAGCTGTTTTTT. It is translated as CASGFLAGARNTGELFF.